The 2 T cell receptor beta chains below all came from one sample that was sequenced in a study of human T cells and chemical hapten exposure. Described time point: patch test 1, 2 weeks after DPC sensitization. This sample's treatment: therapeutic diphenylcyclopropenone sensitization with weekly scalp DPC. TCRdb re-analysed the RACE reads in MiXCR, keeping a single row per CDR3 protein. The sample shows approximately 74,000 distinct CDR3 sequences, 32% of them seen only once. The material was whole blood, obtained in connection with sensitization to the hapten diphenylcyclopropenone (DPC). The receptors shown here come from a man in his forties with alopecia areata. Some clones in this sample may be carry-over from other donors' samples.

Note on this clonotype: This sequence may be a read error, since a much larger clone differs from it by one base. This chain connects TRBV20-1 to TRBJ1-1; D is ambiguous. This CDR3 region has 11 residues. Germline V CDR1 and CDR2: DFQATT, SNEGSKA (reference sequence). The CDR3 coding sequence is TGCAGTGCGAGCCGGGTTACTGAAACTTTCTTT. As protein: CSASRVTETFF.

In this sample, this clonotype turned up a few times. The CDR3 spells CASSSQDTATQPQHF. The CDR3 bases are TGTGCCAGCAGTTCCCAGGACACGGCAACTCAGCCCCAGCATTTT. J is TRBJ1-5 and V is TRBV12-3 or TRBV12-4; D is perhaps TRBD1 (5 bases). The CDR3 covers 15 residues. The V end was cut by 4 bases, the J end by 6 bases, with 16 bases between.